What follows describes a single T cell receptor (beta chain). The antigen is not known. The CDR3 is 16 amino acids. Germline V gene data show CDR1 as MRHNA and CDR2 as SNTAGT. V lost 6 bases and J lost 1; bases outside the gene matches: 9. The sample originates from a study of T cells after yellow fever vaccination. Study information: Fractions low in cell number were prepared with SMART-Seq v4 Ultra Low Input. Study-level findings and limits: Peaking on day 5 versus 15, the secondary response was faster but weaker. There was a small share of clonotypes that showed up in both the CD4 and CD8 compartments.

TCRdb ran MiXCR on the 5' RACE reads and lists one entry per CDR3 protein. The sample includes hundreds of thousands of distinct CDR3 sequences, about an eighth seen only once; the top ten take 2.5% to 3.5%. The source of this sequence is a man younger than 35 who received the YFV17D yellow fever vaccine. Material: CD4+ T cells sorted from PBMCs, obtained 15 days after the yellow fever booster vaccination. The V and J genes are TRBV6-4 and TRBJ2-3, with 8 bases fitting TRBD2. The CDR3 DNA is TGTGCCAGCAGCCCCATCGGGGGGGGGCGCACAGATACGCAGTATTTT. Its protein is CASSPIGGGRTDTQYF.